This TCR beta chain was recorded in a study of T cells in tuberculosis. This clone was picked up a small number of times. The V gene lost 3 bases and the J gene lost 0 bases, with 8 bases spanning the gap. The V gene's germline CDR1 is MNHEY and CDR2 SMNVEV (reference sequence). The CDR3 has 14 amino acids. Here immunoSEQ multiplex PCR was the method, and the copy in TCRdb shows in-frame clones only, minus some. The table has around 45,000 clones, about 94% seen once. The chain joins TRBV27 to TRBJ1-1; no firm D call. The sample taken for sequencing was PBMCs. This receptor was identified in a donor aged 10-35 years with latent tuberculosis or without tuberculosis infection. Some clones in this sample may be carry-over from other donors' samples. CDR3 sequence: CASSFDGLNTEAFF. The DNA for the CDR3 is TGTGCCAGCAGTTTTGACGGGTTGAACACTGAAGCTTTCTTT.